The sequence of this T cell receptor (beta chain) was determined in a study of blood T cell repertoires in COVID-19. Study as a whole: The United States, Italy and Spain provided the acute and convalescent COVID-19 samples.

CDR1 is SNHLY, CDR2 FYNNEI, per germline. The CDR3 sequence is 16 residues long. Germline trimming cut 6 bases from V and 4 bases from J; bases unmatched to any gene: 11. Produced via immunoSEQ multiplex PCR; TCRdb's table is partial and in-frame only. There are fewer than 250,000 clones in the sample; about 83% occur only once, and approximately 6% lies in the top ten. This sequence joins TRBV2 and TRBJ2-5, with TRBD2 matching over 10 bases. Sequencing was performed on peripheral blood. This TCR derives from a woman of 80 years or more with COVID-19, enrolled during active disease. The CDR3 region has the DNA TGTGCCAGCAGGCGGGGGCAGCGGGGGGGTGGAGAGACCCAGTACTTC. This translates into CASRRGQRGGGETQYF.